The source of this T cell receptor (beta chain) is a study of blood T cell repertoires in COVID-19. About the research overall: COVID-19 samples from acute and convalescent phases originated in the United States, Italy and Spain.

The sample holds one count of this clone. This CDR3 contains 14 residues. The germline V gene encodes CDR1 LGHDT and CDR2 YNNKEL (reference sequence). Trimming shortened V by 4 bases and J by 1 base, and 8 bases separated the two germline ends. Clones were sequenced by immunoSEQ multiplex PCR, and TCRdb holds only the in-frame ones, with some missing. The sample has 150,000 to 200,000 clones, around 90% seen once. Material for sequencing was peripheral blood. The gene calls are TRBV3-1 (or the pseudogene TRBV3-2) and TRBJ1-3; D unresolved. The TCR was taken from a man aged 35 to 55 with active or convalescent COVID-19. CDR3 amino acids: CASSRLGSGNTIYF. The CDR3 nucleotides are TGTGCCAGCAGCCGCCTAGGATCTGGAAACACCATATATTTT.